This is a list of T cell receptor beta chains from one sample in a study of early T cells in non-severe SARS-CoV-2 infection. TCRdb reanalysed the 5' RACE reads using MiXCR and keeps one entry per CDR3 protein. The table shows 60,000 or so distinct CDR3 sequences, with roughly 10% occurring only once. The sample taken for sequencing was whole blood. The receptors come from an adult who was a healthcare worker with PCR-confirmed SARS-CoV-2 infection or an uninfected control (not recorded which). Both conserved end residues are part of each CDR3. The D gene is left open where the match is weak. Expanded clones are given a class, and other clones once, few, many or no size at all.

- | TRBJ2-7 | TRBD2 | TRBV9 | TGTGCCAGCAGCCCGAGCAGTACTAGCGAGTCCTACGAGCAGTACTTC | CASSPSSTSESYEQYF
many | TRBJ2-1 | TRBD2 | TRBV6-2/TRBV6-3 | TGTGCCAGCAGGCCGGGACTAGCGGGAGGGCTGCATGAGCAGTTCTTC | CASRPGLAGGLHEQFF
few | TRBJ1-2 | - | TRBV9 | TGTGCCAGCAGCGTAGGCAGAGCCTATGGCTACACCTTC | CASSVGRAYGYTF
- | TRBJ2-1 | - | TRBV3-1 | TGTGCCAGCAGCCAGGAATTAGGGGCCCCAAGCTCCTACAATGAGCAGTTCTTC | CASSQELGAPSSYNEQFF
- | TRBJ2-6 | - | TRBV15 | TGTGCCACCAGCAGAGACAGCTCTGGGGCCAACGTCCTGATTTTC | CATSRDSSGANVLIF
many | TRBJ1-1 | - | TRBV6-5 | TGTGCCAGCAGTTACAGTGAGGTGAACACTGAAGCTTTCTTT | CASSYSEVNTEAFF
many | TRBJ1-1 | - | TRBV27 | TGTGCCAGCAGTTTCACCGCTCACACTGAAGCTTTCTTT | CASSFTAHTEAFF
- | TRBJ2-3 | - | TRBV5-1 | TGCGCCAGCAGCTTGGAGGCAGCCTGGACAGATACGCAGTATTTT | CASSLEAAWTDTQYF
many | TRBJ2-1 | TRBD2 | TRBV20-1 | TGCAGTGTCATTAGCGGGGGGGCGTATAATGAGCAGTTCTTC | CSVISGGAYNEQFF
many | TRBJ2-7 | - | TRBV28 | TGTGCCAGCAGTTTCGTCGGGACGGCCTACGAGCAGTACTTC | CASSFVGTAYEQYF
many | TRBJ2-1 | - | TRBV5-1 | TGCGCCAGCAGCTTACAGGGTTACAATGAGCAGTTCTTC | CASSLQGYNEQFF
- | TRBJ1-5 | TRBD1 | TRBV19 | TGTGCCAGTAGCAGACAGGGAACCAATCAGCCCCAGCATTTT | CASSRQGTNQPQHF
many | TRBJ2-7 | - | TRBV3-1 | TGTGCCAGCAGCCCGGGACGGCCCTACGAGCAGTACTTC | CASSPGRPYEQYF
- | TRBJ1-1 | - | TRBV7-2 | TGTGCCAGCAGCCTAATAGGCGACCTGGGATATGAAGCTTTCTTT | CASSLIGDLGYEAFF
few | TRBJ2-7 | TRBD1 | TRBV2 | TGTGCCAGCACGCCGGGACAGGGGGTTTACGAGCAGTACTTC | CASTPGQGVYEQYF
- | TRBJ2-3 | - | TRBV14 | TGTGCCAGTACGAGGGGCGGAGATACGCAGTATTTT | CASTRGGDTQYF
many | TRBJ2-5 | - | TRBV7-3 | TGTGCCAGCAGCTTGGGGGCTAGCGTTGAAGAGACCCAGTACTTC | CASSLGASVEETQYF
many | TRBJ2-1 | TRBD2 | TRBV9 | TGTGCCAGCAGCGAAACTAGCGCCGGGACCCAGTTCTTC | CASSETSAGTQFF
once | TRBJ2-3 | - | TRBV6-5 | TGTGCCAGCAGTTACAGTGGGACGCAGTATTTT | CASSYSGTQYF
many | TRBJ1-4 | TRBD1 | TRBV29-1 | TGCAGCGTTGAACAGGGGGCGCCGGAAAAACTGTTTTTT | CSVEQGAPEKLFF
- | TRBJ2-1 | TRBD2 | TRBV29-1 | TGCAGCGTTGATAATAGCGGGAGAGTTAATGAGCAGTTCTTC | CSVDNSGRVNEQFF
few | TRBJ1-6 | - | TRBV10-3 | TGTGCCATCAGTGACAAGACAAATTCACCCCTCCACTTT | CAISDKTNSPLHF
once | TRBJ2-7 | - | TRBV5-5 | TGTGCCAGCAGCCGGGACCTCCCCCACGAGCAGTACTTC | CASSRDLPHEQYF
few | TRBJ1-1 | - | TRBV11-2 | TGTGCCAGCAGCTTAGTAGAGCGGGGCCGGGCTTTCTTT | CASSLVERGRAFF
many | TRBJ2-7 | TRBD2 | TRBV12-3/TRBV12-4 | TGTGCCAGCAGTTTAGCGGGAGGGTGGGGTTCCTACGAGCAGTACTTC | CASSLAGGWGSYEQYF
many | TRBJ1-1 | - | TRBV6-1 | TGTGCCAGCAGTGACACAAAGAACACTGAAGCTTTCTTT | CASSDTKNTEAFF
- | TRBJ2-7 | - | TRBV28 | TGTGCCAGCAGAGCGGACAGAGCGAGCTCCTACGAGCAGTACTTC | CASRADRASSYEQYF
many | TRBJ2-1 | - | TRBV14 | TGTGCCAGCAGCCAAGATGTGGGGTACAATGAGCAGTTCTTC | CASSQDVGYNEQFF
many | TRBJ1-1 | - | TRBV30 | TGTGCCTGGAGTTGGGAAAACACTGAAGCTTTCTTT | CAWSWENTEAFF